This TCR beta chain was found in a study of a mutant IDH1 vaccine in newly diagnosed glioma. Sequencing was performed with immunoSEQ multiplex PCR; in TCRdb, only in-frame clones are kept and a portion is missing. This table holds roughly 51,000 clones, roughly four fifths found once. Time point described: week 5, during vaccination. With topical imiquimod, each dose of the vaccine consisted of 300 ug of mutant IDH1 20-mer peptide. Worth noting for this clone: Its antigen is not identified.

Source: PBMCs, taken from a glioma patient whose treatment included an IDH1 peptide vaccine. This sequence was found in a man aged 25-45 years with glioma.

The CDR3 DNA sequence: TGCGCCAGCAGCTTGGCCCAAATTACAGGGGGATCCTACGAGCAGTACTTC. Translated: CASSLAQITGGSYEQYF. The V call is TRBV5-1, the J call TRBJ2-7, with 8 bases aligning to TRBD1. J gave up 1 base and V 0 bases, and 9 bases lay outside the gene matches. Germline V CDR1 and CDR2: SGHRS, YFSETQ. CDR3 length: 17 residues. Looking up the rest from reference TRBV5-1 and TRBJ2-7 gives the full variable domain: KAGVTQTPRYLIKTRGQQVTLSCSPISGHRSVSWYQQTPGQGLQFLFEYFSETQRNKGNFPGRFSGRQFSNSRSEMNVSTLELGDSALYLCASSLAQITGGSYEQYFGPGTRLTVT.